This TCR beta chain came from a study of HIV-infected children after antiretroviral therapy interruption (dated by TCRdb to about 2019). Broadly, across the study: All eight included children had a CD4+ count above 500 and a viral load below 50 copies/ml, with four on planned treatment interruption and four on continuous treatment. Median age was about 9.5 years in the interruption group and roughly 8 years in the continuous treatment group. Alongside measurements of thymic output, the study compared TCR repertoires of children on planned treatment interruption with TCR repertoires of children on continuous antiretroviral treatment. Samples from the interruption arm were taken at week 0, at week 12, at the end of interruption (week 24 or 48), and about 3 years after the study ended. Exposure to EBV and CMV had been recorded for most participating children. For the continuous-treatment arm, samples from the corresponding weeks 0, 48 and 150 were analyzed. Here is what the overall study found, with its caveats: In a few patients, shared-triplet CDR3 clusters rose after interruption; the overall rise was significant only when one outlier patient was excluded. The small number of patients is a limitation of the study, so the data should be interpreted with caution. For naive CD4+ repertoires of PTI patients, CDR3 sharing between time points dropped once interruption began, while many sequences were shared between the end of interruption and 3 years later.

The library came from 3' RACE. To correct PCR amplification bias, TCR libraries were generated from RNA with a 3' RACE protocol that used unique molecular identifiers. Amplicon libraries were pooled in groups of up to 12 and sequenced on an Illumina MiSeq using v2 2x250 paired-end chemistry. From the authors' description of their analysis: Reads were processed with Decombinator to assign V and J genes and CDR3, with barcode-based error and PCR bias correction. Before the Gini coefficient was calculated with the R ineq package, repertoires were subsampled to the same depth. GLIPH, Hamming distance and a shared triplet metric were used to assess CDR3 similarity. Using fastp at Q25 and MiXCR, TCRdb reprocessed the public reads and kept productive beta chains. All rows with the same CDR3 protein become a single entry with the most common DNA and genes. These V and J calls originate from TCRdb's pipeline instead of the authors' own analysis. The sample records nearly 15,000 distinct CDR3 sequences, 3% to 3.5% of which are singletons. The top ten hold roughly 34% of the sample.

The treatment or condition label for this specimen denotes: PENTA 11 planned treatment interruption arm or continuous ART arm. The participants were children from the United Kingdom between 2 and 15 years old who had been on ART with at least three drugs for 24 weeks or longer. Cryopreserved PBMCs containing at least 5 million viable cells were needed, and a handful of candidate patients were excluded because their viable PBMC yield was low. Memory CD8+ CD45RO+ CD45RA- T cells were FACS-sorted from thawed PBMCs on a FACSAria III cell sorter. Sorted cells were fixed, and RNA was extracted using the RNeasy FFPE kit followed by the RNeasy Micro kit. V has 2 bases trimmed and J has 2 bases trimmed; junction bases matching no gene number 3. The CDR3 goes from the cysteine to the phenylalanine over 15 residues. Solely the CDR3 DNA is kept, with 45 bases framed from the first base. The germline V gene encodes CDR1 MRHNA and CDR2 SNTAGT.

This clonotype was seen ten or more times. What this receptor recognizes is not known. It has no much larger one-base neighbor in the sample; base qualities were not kept. The sample here was CD45RO+ CD8+ T cells from PBMCs, pooled from several time points, taken from a donor given antiretroviral therapy, either interrupted or continuous. Read against the paper, the sample's cell subset or site label means: memory CD8+ CD45RO+ CD45RA- T cells. This sequence originates from a pool of human donors with HIV. The sequence joins TRBV6-4 to TRBJ2-3; a stretch of 8 junction bases matches TRBD1. The DNA sequence is TGTGCCAGCAGTGACGGGACAGGCCCCACAGATACGCAGTATTTT. Translated, it reads CASSDGTGPTDTQYF.